This TCR beta chain appears in the sequencing data of a study of CXCR3-negative and CXCR3-positive naive CD8 T cells (dated by TCRdb to between 2018 and 2021). About the study as a whole: In total, 130 million to 150 million TRB reads were obtained, or roughly 1.5 +/- 0.3 million reads per library. Diversity and physicochemical repertoire analyses covered eleven to twelve donors pooled from two independent experiments. For the TRBV-TRBJ cluster analysis, the naive subsets came from roughly 5 donors, while the memory cells came from 3 donors. Broader findings and caveats from the paper: Because surface CD5, which is linked to self-reactivity in mice, was comparable between the naive subsets, TCR interaction strength was also inferred from the physicochemical properties of TRB CDR3s. TRBV-TRBJ usage was similar between naive CXCR3-negative and CXCR3-positive cells from the same donor, while memory cells showed distinct patterns. Freshly isolated PBMCs were used for most assays because CXCR3 expression partially decreased after cryopreservation. Compared with CXCR3-negative naive cells, CXCR3-positive naive cells had TRB CDR3s with higher hydrophobicity (lower Kidera factor 4), lower energy, and higher strength and volume indices. Repertoire diversity was comparably high in both naive subsets but much lower in memory CD8+ T cells.

Each CD8+ T cell subset was flow-sorted in triplicate, and a few hundred thousand cells per subset were placed directly into RLT lysis buffer. To keep memory contaminants out, a stringent definition of naive CD8+ T cells was applied: CD45RO-CCR7+CD27+CD95-. Standard density gradient centrifugation was used to isolate peripheral blood mononuclear cells from buffy coats. Naive CXCR3-negative and CXCR3-positive CD8+ T cells were flow-sorted on a FACSAria III. Total RNA was extracted from sorted cells using an RNeasy Mini Kit. Regarding this clonotype: It has no known antigen specificity.

Instrument on record: NextSeq 550. The Human TCR Profiling Kit (MiLaboratory) was used to make UMI-labeled 5' RACE TRB cDNA libraries. cDNA synthesis used the entire amount of extracted RNA, and PCR amplification then used the entire amount of cDNA produced. Libraries were prepared in parallel with an identical number of PCR cycles. Turning to the authors' computational methods: MIGEC and MiXCR extracted about 53,000 +/- 10,000 unique UMI-labeled TRB cDNA molecules per library, requiring at least two reads per UMI. Each library averaged roughly 36,000 +/- 9,600 functional in-frame TRB CDR3 nucleotide clonotypes without stop codons. After downsampling to 5000 UMI-labeled TRB molecules per sample, diversity metrics, including normalized Shannon-Wiener and Chao1, were computed in VDJtools. For the central five CDR3 residues, VDJtools calculated physicochemical properties weighted by clonotype size, namely interaction energy, strength, volume and Kidera factor 4. The reads were reprocessed in TCRdb, with one entry per CDR3 protein sequence and no accompanying DNA. For this entry, the V and J calls and clone size follow TCRdb and not the study's own pipeline. The sample's own table lists over 55,000 distinct CDR3 sequences. The ten largest clones represent 4% to 5.5% of the sample.

Via the germline V gene, CDR1 is SGHAT and CDR2 FQNNGV. The CDR3 runs 16 residues from the cysteine to the phenylalanine. No DNA accompanies this entry. Specimen: naive CXCR3+ CD8+ T cells from blood. This specimen's cell subset or site label, per the study, means: CD45RO-CCR7+CD27+CD95- naive CD8+ T cells expressing CXCR3 (TNR3+). The chain uses TRBV11-2 and TRBJ2-2; TCRdb's D call, TRBD1, is unchecked because there is no DNA. This TCR derives from a human donor in good health. Some clones in this sample may be carry-over from other donors' samples. The CDR3 corresponds to CASSFAGGEAAGELFF.